This is a list of T cell receptor beta chains from one sample in a study of response to subunit inactivated influenza vaccine. Via MiXCR, TCRdb re-called the RT-PCR reads, giving one row per CDR3 protein. The sample records just under 550,000 distinct CDR3 sequences, around 21% being singletons. The sample was also linked to a second study, of T cells expressing NK-cell markers.

Sequencing used CD4+ T cells sorted from PBMCs, obtained approximately 13 days after vaccination. The source is a man in his fifties or sixties who received an inactivated influenza vaccine. Each CDR3 is given with its conserved first and last residue. The order of the fields is D gene, clone size, V gene, J gene, CDR3 DNA, CDR3 protein. D genes are given only for firm matches. Clone size is given for some rows only: seen once, a few or many times, or a class if the clone is expanded.

TRBD1	NA	TRBV5-1	TRBJ1-1	TGCGCCAGCAGCTGGGGGACAGAAAGGAGGACTGAAGCTTTCTTT	CASSWGTERRTEAFF
NA	many	TRBV20-1	TRBJ1-5	TGCAGTGCTAGTCTGGAGTTTAATAGCAATCAGCCCCAGCATTTT	CSASLEFNSNQPQHF
NA	few	TRBV29-1	TRBJ1-2	TGCAGCGTTGTACAGGGAGGTGGCTACACCTTC	CSVVQGGGYTF
NA	few	TRBV7-2	TRBJ2-2	TGTGCCAGCAGCTCACATCGGGTGGTGGGCACCGGGGAGCTGTTTTTT	CASSSHRVVGTGELFF
NA	few	TRBV5-1	TRBJ2-1	TGCGCCAGCAGCTTATCCGGGACCTACAATGAGCAGTTCTTC	CASSLSGTYNEQFF
NA	many	TRBV5-6	TRBJ1-2	TGTGCCAGCAGTCGAGACAGGCGGGACTACACCTTC	CASSRDRRDYTF
NA	few	TRBV29-1	TRBJ2-7	TGCAGCGTTAGGACAAACTCCTACGAGCAGTACTTC	CSVRTNSYEQYF
TRBD1	many	TRBV20-1	TRBJ2-1	TGCAGTGCGGAGCCCCGACAGGGGTCCTACAATGAGCAGTTCTTC	CSAEPRQGSYNEQFF
NA	few	TRBV28	TRBJ1-2	TGTGCCAGCAGCCCTTGGACAGCCCTCTATGGCTACACCTTC	CASSPWTALYGYTF
TRBD1	few	TRBV2	TRBJ1-3	TGTGCCAGCAGCGCTAGACAGGGCTCTGGAAACACCATATATTTT	CASSARQGSGNTIYF
NA	NA	TRBV24-1	TRBJ2-5	TGTGCCACCAGTGATTGGGACACCCAAGAGACCCAGTACTTC	CATSDWDTQETQYF
TRBD2	few	TRBV20-1	TRBJ2-1	TGCAGTGCCCACACACTAGCGGGGGCACACTACAATGAGCAGTTCTTC	CSAHTLAGAHYNEQFF
NA	few	TRBV6-5	TRBJ1-2	TGTGCCAGCAGTTACCGGGACACCTACTATGGCTACACCTTC	CASSYRDTYYGYTF
NA	few	TRBV12-3/TRBV12-4	TRBJ2-7	TGTGCCAGCAGTTTATACAGGGAAGGAAGCGAGCAGTACTTC	CASSLYREGSEQYF
TRBD1	few	TRBV6-5	TRBJ1-3	TGTGCCAGCAGTTCAAGACAGGGTGGAGGAAACACCATATATTTT	CASSSRQGGGNTIYF
TRBD1	few	TRBV29-1	TRBJ2-7	TGCAGCGCTTCGGACAGGGCTGGGGGCGAGCAGTACTTC	CSASDRAGGEQYF
NA	NA	TRBV7-9	TRBJ1-2	TGTGCCAGCAGCTTATCAGGGGAAGCTGATGGCTACACCTTC	CASSLSGEADGYTF
TRBD2	NA	TRBV27	TRBJ2-1	TGTGCCAGCAGTTCATATATCCGGACTAGCGGGAGGTACAATGAGCAGTTCTTC	CASSSYIRTSGRYNEQFF
NA	NA	TRBV25-1	TRBJ2-5	TGTGCCAGCAGTGAACGGCCAAGCCGTGGACAAGAGACCCAGTACTTC	CASSERPSRGQETQYF
NA	few	TRBV2	TRBJ2-1	TGTGCCAGCAGTGCGGAGGGAGTTACCTACAATGAGCAGTTCTTC	CASSAEGVTYNEQFF
NA	NA	TRBV15	TRBJ1-2	TGTGCCACCAGCAGCAGCTGGGGGGGCTACACCTTC	CATSSSWGGYTF
NA	many	TRBV7-2	TRBJ2-1	TGTGCCAGCAGCTTAATAGGTGAGCAGTTCTTC	CASSLIGEQFF
NA	NA	TRBV6-1	TRBJ2-7	TGTGCCAGCAGCCAGAGCGGCAGGGGCTACGAGCAGTACTTC	CASSQSGRGYEQYF
NA	NA	TRBV11-2	TRBJ1-1	TGTGCCAGCAGCTTAGCGTTGGGGAACACTGAAGCTTTCTTT	CASSLALGNTEAFF
TRBD1	NA	TRBV5-1	TRBJ2-1	TGCGCCAGCAGCGTTAGACAGGGAACGGCCCAGGGCGATGAGCAGTTCTTC	CASSVRQGTAQGDEQFF
TRBD1	few	TRBV7-2	TRBJ2-7	TGTGCCAGCAGCGGCCGGGACAGGGGTTCCTACGAGCAGTACTTC	CASSGRDRGSYEQYF
TRBD1	NA	TRBV20-1	TRBJ1-2	TGCAGTGCTAACGGGGGCAGGGGGTCTACTAACTATGGCTACACCTTC	CSANGGRGSTNYGYTF
NA	NA	TRBV7-6	TRBJ1-4	TGTGCCAGCAGCAAAAGTGGGGGAAGTGGGAAACTGTTTTTT	CASSKSGGSGKLFF
TRBD2	few	TRBV3-1	TRBJ2-2	TGTGCCAGCAGCCAAGTTAGCGGGAGGGGGTCCGGGGAGCTGTTTTTT	CASSQVSGRGSGELFF